This TCR beta chain was found in a study of blood T cell repertoires in COVID-19. CDR3 length: 13 residues. V gave up 6 bases and J gave up 10 bases, with 18 bases separating them. Original analysis: The assay estimated nucleated cells by amplifying reference gene primers. The protocol was immunoSEQ multiplex PCR, while the TCRdb copy is restricted to in-frame clones and leaves out a portion. That table furnishes V, J and clone size, whereas the DNA furnished D and trimming. Of 200,000 to 250,000 clones in the sample, 70% to 90% were seen once. Sequenced: peripheral blood. The origin of this receptor is a man aged 45-65 years with COVID-19, enrolled during active disease. This chain joins TRBV12-3 or TRBV12-4 and TRBJ1-2, with D possibly TRBD1 on 6 matching bases. CDR3 sequence reads: CASSHRGGQDYTF. In DNA, the CDR3 is TGTGCCAGCAGCCATAGGGGGGGCCAGGACTACACCTTC.